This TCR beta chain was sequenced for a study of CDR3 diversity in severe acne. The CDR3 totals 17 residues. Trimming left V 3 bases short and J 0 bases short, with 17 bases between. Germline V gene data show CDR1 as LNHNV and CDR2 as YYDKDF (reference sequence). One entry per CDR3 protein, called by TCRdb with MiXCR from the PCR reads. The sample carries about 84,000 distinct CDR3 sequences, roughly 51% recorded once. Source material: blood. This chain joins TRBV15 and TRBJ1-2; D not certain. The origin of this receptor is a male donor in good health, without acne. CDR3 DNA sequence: TGTGCCACCAGCAGCATCCTCGGAATTAACTCTAACTATGGCTACACCTTC. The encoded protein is CATSSILGINSNYGYTF. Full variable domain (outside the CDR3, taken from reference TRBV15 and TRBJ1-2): DAMVIQNPRYQVTQFGKPVTLSCSQTLNHNVMYWYQQKSSQAPKLLFHYYDKDFNNEADTPDNFQSRRPNTSFCFLDIRSPGLGDTAMYLCATSSILGINSNYGYTFGSGTRLTVV.